A selection of T cell receptor beta chains follows, all from one sample in a study of CD8 T cells in Susac syndrome. Each CDR3 protein is one row after TCRdb ran MiXCR on the immunoSEQ multiplex PCR reads. There are 55,000 to 75,000 distinct CDR3 sequences in the sample; 93% occur only once, and roughly 0.16% lies in the top ten. What was sequenced was CD4+ T cells from PBMCs. All receptors derive from a human donor with Susac syndrome. Each CDR3 is given with its conserved first and last residue.

CDR3aa: CASSRQVLKETQYF
v_gene: TRBV6-2/TRBV6-3
j_gene: TRBJ2-5

CDR3aa: CASSLSGPGEAFF
v_gene: TRBV5-1
j_gene: TRBJ1-1

CDR3aa: CSASTQVAETQYF
v_gene: TRBV20-1
j_gene: TRBJ2-5

CDR3aa: CASSPTGGTGGKTGELFF
v_gene: TRBV7-3
j_gene: TRBJ2-2

CDR3aa: CASRDGNQPQHF
v_gene: TRBV2
j_gene: TRBJ1-5

CDR3aa: CASSLTNPDTQYF
v_gene: TRBV5-1
j_gene: TRBJ2-3

CDR3aa: CATKGTGVAETQYF
v_gene: TRBV24-1
j_gene: TRBJ2-5

CDR3aa: CASSQGGVSQETQYF
v_gene: TRBV3-1
j_gene: TRBJ2-5

CDR3aa: CATSDLGGLSFF
v_gene: TRBV24-1
j_gene: TRBJ1-1

CDR3aa: CSVPGADTQYF
v_gene: TRBV29-1
j_gene: TRBJ2-3

CDR3aa: CASSPTGGQGITEAFF
v_gene: TRBV18
j_gene: TRBJ1-1

CDR3aa: CASSYSWEQETQYF
v_gene: TRBV6-5
j_gene: TRBJ2-5

CDR3aa: CASSPRRGVNEKLFF
v_gene: TRBV7-8
j_gene: TRBJ1-4

CDR3aa: CASSLEGGRTEAFF
v_gene: TRBV5-1
j_gene: TRBJ1-1

CDR3aa: CASSLGTGRSTF
v_gene: TRBV3-1
j_gene: TRBJ1-2

CDR3aa: CASRPAGRSNQPQHF
v_gene: TRBV19
j_gene: TRBJ1-5

CDR3aa: CASSFVRGYEQYF
v_gene: TRBV7-8
j_gene: TRBJ2-7

CDR3aa: CASRTGGAGANVLTF
v_gene: TRBV6-1
j_gene: TRBJ2-6

CDR3aa: CASSPTWRGGYGYTF
v_gene: TRBV14
j_gene: TRBJ1-2

CDR3aa: CASSQGWGVGSTNEKLFF
v_gene: TRBV14
j_gene: TRBJ1-4

CDR3aa: CSASDRGSAGNTIYF
v_gene: TRBV20-1
j_gene: TRBJ1-3

CDR3aa: CASSYDLEGGGYTF
v_gene: TRBV6-5
j_gene: TRBJ1-2

CDR3aa: CASSYHKTSVGTDTQYF
v_gene: TRBV7-2
j_gene: TRBJ2-3

CDR3aa: CASSQDQVSYEQYF
v_gene: TRBV14
j_gene: TRBJ2-7

CDR3aa: CASSLTPLGREQYF
v_gene: TRBV7-3
j_gene: TRBJ2-7

CDR3aa: CASSLGGYGGELFF
v_gene: TRBV9
j_gene: TRBJ2-2

CDR3aa: CASSYSTQTEAFF
v_gene: TRBV6-2/TRBV6-3
j_gene: TRBJ1-1

CDR3aa: CASSGISGDLDTQYF
v_gene: TRBV6-1
j_gene: TRBJ2-3

CDR3aa: CASSFTSVREKLFF
v_gene: TRBV5-1
j_gene: TRBJ1-4

CDR3aa: CASSSSGLRVLETQYF
v_gene: TRBV12-3/TRBV12-4
j_gene: TRBJ2-5

CDR3aa: CASSADRGRLEAFF
v_gene: TRBV7-2
j_gene: TRBJ1-1

CDR3aa: CASSRSLGQPQHF
v_gene: TRBV19
j_gene: TRBJ1-5

CDR3aa: CASSQPGTDTQYF
v_gene: TRBV5-1
j_gene: TRBJ2-3

CDR3aa: CASSPISYEQYF
v_gene: TRBV18
j_gene: TRBJ2-7

CDR3aa: CASSFPGYLRNEQFF
v_gene: TRBV28
j_gene: TRBJ2-1

CDR3aa: CASRTIKQGNTEAFF
v_gene: TRBV6-5
j_gene: TRBJ1-1

CDR3aa: CASSRAPGQGLSEQYF
v_gene: TRBV7-2
j_gene: TRBJ2-7

CDR3aa: CASSQVSNSPLHF
v_gene: TRBV4-3
j_gene: TRBJ1-6

CDR3aa: CASRDTSSYNSPLHF
v_gene: TRBV6-4
j_gene: TRBJ1-6

CDR3aa: CSASPSGGPSSYEQYF
v_gene: TRBV20-1
j_gene: TRBJ2-7

CDR3aa: CASSLRAGGPISNQPQHF
v_gene: TRBV7-8
j_gene: TRBJ1-5

CDR3aa: CASRDRPYEQYF
v_gene: TRBV28
j_gene: TRBJ2-7

CDR3aa: CASSLIGGPYQETQYF
v_gene: TRBV28
j_gene: TRBJ2-5

CDR3aa: CSARSGGDGYTF
v_gene: TRBV20-1
j_gene: TRBJ1-2

CDR3aa: CASGQGQDTQYF
v_gene: TRBV2
j_gene: TRBJ2-3

CDR3aa: CAISESPHGAKNIQYF
v_gene: TRBV10-3
j_gene: TRBJ2-4

CDR3aa: CASSTPAGGQLDTQYF
v_gene: TRBV19
j_gene: TRBJ2-3

CDR3aa: CASISLGETQYF
v_gene: TRBV28
j_gene: TRBJ2-5

CDR3aa: CASSGQGAGSAVAFF
v_gene: TRBV5-1
j_gene: TRBJ1-1

CDR3aa: CSVEEQFSNQPQHF
v_gene: TRBV29-1
j_gene: TRBJ1-5

CDR3aa: CASSPRTTGDTIYF
v_gene: TRBV18
j_gene: TRBJ1-3

CDR3aa: CASSYKYEQYF
v_gene: TRBV6-6
j_gene: TRBJ2-7

CDR3aa: CASSVGGTTEAFF
v_gene: TRBV6-2/TRBV6-3
j_gene: TRBJ1-1

CDR3aa: CASSHNRGQETQYF
v_gene: TRBV14
j_gene: TRBJ2-5

CDR3aa: CASNVRQGRGMNTEAFF
v_gene: TRBV7-8
j_gene: TRBJ1-1

CDR3aa: CSASRQGGGYTF
v_gene: TRBV20-1
j_gene: TRBJ1-2

CDR3aa: CASSLRTGAAGELFF
v_gene: TRBV7-9
j_gene: TRBJ2-2

CDR3aa: CASSFQGETQYF
v_gene: TRBV9
j_gene: TRBJ2-5

CDR3aa: CASSLGQSTDTQYF
v_gene: TRBV7-2
j_gene: TRBJ2-3

CDR3aa: CASSYSNPSTDTQYF
v_gene: TRBV6-5
j_gene: TRBJ2-3